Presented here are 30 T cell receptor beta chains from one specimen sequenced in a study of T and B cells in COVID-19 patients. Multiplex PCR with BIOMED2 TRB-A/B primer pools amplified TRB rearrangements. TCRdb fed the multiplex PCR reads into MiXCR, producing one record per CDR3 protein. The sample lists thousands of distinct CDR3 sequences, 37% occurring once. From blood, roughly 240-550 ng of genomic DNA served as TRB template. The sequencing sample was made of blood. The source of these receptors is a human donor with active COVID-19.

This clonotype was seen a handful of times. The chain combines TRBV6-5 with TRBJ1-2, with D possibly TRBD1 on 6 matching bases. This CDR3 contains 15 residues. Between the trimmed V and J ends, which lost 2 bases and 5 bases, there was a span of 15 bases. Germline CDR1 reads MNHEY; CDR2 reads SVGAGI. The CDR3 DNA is TGTGCCAGCAGTTACGCGAGGGGGGCGGGATATGGCTACACCTTC. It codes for CASSYARGAGYGYTF.

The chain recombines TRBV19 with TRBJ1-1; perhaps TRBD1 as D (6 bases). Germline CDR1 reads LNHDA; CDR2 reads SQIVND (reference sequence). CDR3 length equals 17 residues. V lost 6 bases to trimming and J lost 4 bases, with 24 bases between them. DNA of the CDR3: TGTGCCAGTAGCCCACCCAAAGGGGGGCGCGGCTCCACTGAAGCTTTCTTT. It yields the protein CASSPPKGGRGSTEAFF.

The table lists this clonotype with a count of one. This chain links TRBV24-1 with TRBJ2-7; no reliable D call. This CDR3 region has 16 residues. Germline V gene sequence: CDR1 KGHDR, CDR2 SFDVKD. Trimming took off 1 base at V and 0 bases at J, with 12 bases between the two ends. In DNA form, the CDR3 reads TGTGCCACCAGTGATTTAAAGACTGCTCCCTCCTACGAGCAGTACTTC. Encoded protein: CATSDLKTAPSYEQYF.

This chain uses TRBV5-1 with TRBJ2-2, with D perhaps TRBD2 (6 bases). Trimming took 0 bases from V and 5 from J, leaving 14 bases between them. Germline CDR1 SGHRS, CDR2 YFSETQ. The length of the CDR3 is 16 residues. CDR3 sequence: CASSLDVVGGTGELFF. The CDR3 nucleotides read TGCGCCAGCAGCTTGGATGTTGTGGGGGGAACCGGGGAGCTGTTTTTT.

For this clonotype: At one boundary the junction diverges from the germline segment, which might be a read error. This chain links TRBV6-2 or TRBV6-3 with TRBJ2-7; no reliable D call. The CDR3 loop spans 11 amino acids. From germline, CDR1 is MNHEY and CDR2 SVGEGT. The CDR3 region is CATSDRYEQYF. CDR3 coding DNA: TGTGCCACCAGTGATCGGTACGAGCAGTACTTC.

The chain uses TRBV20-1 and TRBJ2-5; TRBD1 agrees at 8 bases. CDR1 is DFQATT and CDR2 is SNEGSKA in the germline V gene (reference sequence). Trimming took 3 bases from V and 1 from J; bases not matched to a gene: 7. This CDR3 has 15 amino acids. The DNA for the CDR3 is TGCAGTGCTAGTGACGCGCAGGGGGCCCAAGAGACCCAGTACTTC. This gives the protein CSASDAQGAQETQYF.

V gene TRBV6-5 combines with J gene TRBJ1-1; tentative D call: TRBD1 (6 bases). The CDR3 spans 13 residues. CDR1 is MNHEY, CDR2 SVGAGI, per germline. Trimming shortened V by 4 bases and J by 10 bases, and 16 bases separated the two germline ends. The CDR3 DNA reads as TGTGCCAGCAGTTCTGGACCGCAGACAGGAGCTTTCTTT. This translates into CASSSGPQTGAFF.

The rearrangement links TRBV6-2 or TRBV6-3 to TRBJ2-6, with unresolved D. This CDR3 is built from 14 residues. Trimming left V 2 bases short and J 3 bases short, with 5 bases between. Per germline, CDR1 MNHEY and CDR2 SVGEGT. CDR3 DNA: TGTGCCAGCAGTTACGGGGATGGGGCCAACGTCCTGACTTTC. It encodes CASSYGDGANVLTF.

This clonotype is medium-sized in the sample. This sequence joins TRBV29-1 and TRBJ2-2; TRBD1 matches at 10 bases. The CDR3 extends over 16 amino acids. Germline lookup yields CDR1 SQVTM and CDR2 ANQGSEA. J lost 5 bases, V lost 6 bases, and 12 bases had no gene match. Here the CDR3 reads CSVGPDRGDPTGELFF. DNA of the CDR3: TGCAGCGTAGGGCCGGACAGGGGGGATCCTACCGGGGAGCTGTTTTTT.

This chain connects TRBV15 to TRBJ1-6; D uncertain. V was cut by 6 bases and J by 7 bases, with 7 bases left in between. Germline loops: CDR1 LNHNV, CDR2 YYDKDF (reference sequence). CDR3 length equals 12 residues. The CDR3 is CATSERNSPLHF. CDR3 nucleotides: TGTGCCACCAGTGAAAGGAATTCACCCCTCCACTTT. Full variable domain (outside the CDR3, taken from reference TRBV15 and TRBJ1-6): DAMVIQNPRYQVTQFGKPVTLSCSQTLNHNVMYWYQQKSSQAPKLLFHYYDKDFNNEADTPDNFQSRRPNTSFCFLDIRSPGLGDTAMYLCATSERNSPLHFGNGTRLTVT.

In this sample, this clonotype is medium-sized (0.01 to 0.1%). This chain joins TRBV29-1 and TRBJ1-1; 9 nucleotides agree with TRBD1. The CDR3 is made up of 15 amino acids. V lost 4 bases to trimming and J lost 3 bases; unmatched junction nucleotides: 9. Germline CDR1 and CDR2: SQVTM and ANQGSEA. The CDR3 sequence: CSVGWGDRADTEAFF. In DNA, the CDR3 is TGCAGCGTTGGCTGGGGGGACAGGGCGGACACTGAAGCTTTCTTT.

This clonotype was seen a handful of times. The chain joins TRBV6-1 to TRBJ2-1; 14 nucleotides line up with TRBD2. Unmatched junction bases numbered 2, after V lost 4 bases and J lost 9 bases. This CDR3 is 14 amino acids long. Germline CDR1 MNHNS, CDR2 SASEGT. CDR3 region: CASSGLAGGPEQFF. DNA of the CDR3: TGTGCCAGCAGTGGACTAGCGGGGGGGCCTGAGCAGTTCTTC.

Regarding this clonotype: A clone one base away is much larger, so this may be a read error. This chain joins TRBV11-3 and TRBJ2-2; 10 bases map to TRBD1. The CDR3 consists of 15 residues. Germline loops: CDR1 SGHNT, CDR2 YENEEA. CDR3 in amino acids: CASSAGTGATGELSF. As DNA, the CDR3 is TGTGCCAGCAGCGCCGGGACAGGGGCCACCGGGGAGCTGTCTTTT. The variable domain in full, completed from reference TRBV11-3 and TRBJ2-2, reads EAGVVQSPRYKIIEKKQPVAFWCNPISGHNTLYWYLQNLGQGPELLIRYENEEAVDDSQLPKDRFSAERLKGVDSTLKIQPAELGDSAVYLCASSAGTGATGELSFGEGSRLTVL.

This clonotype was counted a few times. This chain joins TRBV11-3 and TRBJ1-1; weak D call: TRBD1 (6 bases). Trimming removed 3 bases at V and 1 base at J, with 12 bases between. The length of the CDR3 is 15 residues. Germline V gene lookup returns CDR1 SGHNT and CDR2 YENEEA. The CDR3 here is CASSLRGGPNTEAFF. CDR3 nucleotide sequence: TGTGCCAGCAGCTTGAGGGGGGGCCCGAACACTGAAGCTTTCTTT.

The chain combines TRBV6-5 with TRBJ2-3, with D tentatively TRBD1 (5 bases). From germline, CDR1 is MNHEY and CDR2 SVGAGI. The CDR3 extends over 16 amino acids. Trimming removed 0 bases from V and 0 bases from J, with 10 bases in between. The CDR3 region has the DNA TGTGCCAGCAGTTACTCCCAGGCAGGGAGCACAGATACGCAGTATTTT. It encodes CASSYSQAGSTDTQYF.

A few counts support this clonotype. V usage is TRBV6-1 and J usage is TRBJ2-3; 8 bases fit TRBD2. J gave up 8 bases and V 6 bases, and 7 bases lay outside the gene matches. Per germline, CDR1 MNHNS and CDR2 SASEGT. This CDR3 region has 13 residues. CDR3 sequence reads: CASRASGQGTQYF. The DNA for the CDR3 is TGTGCCAGCAGAGCTAGCGGGCAAGGTACGCAGTATTTT.

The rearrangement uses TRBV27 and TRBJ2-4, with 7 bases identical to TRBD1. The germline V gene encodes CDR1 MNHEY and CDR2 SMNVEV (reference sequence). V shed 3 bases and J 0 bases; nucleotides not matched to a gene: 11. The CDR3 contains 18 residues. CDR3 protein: CASSFLTGPPKAKNIQYF. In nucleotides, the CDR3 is TGTGCCAGCAGTTTTTTGACAGGGCCCCCAAAAGCCAAAAACATTCAGTACTTC.

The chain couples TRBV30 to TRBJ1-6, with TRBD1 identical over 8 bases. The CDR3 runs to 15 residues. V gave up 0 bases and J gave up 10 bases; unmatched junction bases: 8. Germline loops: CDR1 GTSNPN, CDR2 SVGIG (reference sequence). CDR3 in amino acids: CAWSVQGVVGSPLHF. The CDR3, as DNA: TGTGCCTGGAGTGTACAGGGGGTCGTCGGCTCACCCCTCCACTTT.

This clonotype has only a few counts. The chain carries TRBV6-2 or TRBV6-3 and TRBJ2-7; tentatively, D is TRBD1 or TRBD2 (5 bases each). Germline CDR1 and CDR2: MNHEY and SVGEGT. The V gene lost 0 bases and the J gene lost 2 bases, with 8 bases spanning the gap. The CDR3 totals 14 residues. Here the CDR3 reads CASSYSPGPYEQYF. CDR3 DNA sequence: TGTGCCAGCAGTTACTCCCCGGGGCCCTACGAGCAGTACTTC.

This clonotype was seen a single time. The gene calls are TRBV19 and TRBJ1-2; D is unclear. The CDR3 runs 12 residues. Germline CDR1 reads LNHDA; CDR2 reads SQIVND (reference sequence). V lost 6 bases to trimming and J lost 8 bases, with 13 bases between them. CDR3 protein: CASRIALGGYTF. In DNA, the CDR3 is TGTGCCAGTAGAATTGCTTTGGGCGGCTACACCTTC. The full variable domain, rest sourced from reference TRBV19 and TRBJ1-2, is DGGITQSPKYLFRKEGQNVTLSCEQNLNHDAMYWYRQDPGQGLRLIYYSQIVNDFQKGDIAEGYSVSREKKESFPLTVTSAQKNPTAFYLCASRIALGGYTFGSGTRLTVV.

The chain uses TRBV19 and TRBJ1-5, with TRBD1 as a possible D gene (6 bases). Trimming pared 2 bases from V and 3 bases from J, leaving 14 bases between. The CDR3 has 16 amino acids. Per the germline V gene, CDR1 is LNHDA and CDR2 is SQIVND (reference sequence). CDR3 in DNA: TGTGCCAGTAGTATAATCTGGGGGGGCATCAATCAGCCCCAGCATTTT. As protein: CASSIIWGGINQPQHF. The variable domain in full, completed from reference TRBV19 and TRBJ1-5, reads DGGITQSPKYLFRKEGQNVTLSCEQNLNHDAMYWYRQDPGQGLRLIYYSQIVNDFQKGDIAEGYSVSREKKESFPLTVTSAQKNPTAFYLCASSIIWGGINQPQHFGDGTRLSIL.

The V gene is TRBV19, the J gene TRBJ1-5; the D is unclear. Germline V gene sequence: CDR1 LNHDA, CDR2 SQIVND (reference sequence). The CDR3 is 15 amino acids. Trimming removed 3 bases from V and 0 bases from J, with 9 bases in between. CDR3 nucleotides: TGTGCCAGTAGTATGGCACGGGATAGCAATCAGCCCCAGCATTTT. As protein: CASSMARDSNQPQHF.

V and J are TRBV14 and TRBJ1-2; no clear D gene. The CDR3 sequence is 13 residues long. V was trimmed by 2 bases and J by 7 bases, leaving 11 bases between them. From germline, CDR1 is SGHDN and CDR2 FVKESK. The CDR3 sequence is CASSQLARLGYTF. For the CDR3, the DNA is TGTGCCAGCAGCCAATTGGCCCGGCTTGGCTACACCTTC.

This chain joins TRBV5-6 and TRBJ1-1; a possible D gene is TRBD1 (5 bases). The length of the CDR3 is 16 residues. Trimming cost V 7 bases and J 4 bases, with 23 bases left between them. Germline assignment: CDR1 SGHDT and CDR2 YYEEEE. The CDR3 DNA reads TGTGCCAGCTATTGGAACGACAGATTCGGGGGCACTGAAGCTTTCTTT. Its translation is CASYWNDRFGGTEAFF. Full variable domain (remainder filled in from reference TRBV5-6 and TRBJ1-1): DAGVTQSPTHLIKTRGQQVTLRCSPKSGHDTVSWYQQALGQGPQFIFQYYEEEERQRGNFPDRFSGHQFPNYSSELNVNALLLGDSALYLCASYWNDRFGGTEAFFGQGTRLTVV.

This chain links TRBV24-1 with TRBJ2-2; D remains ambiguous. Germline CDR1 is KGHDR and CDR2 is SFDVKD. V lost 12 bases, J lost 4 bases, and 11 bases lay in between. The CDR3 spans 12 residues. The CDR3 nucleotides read TGTGCCGCCTTAGATTTCACCGGGGAGCTGTTTTTT. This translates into CAALDFTGELFF.

The CDR3 loop is CASSPTSGGRGGTDTQYF. The CDR3 bases are TGTGCCAGCAGTCCGACTAGCGGGGGACGGGGAGGCACAGATACGCAGTATTTT. The genes are TRBV27 and TRBJ2-3, with 12 bases fitting TRBD2. Germline V gene data show CDR1 as MNHEY and CDR2 as SMNVEV (reference sequence). The CDR3 consists of 18 residues. The ends lost 5 bases at V and 1 base at J; junction bases unmatched: 10.

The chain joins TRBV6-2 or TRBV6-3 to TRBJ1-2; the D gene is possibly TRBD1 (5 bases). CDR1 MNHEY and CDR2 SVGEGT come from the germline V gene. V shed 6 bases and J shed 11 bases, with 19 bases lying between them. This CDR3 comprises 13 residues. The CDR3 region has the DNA TGTGCCAGCAGCGACGGGACCGCCGTGAGTTACACCTTC. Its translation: CASSDGTAVSYTF.

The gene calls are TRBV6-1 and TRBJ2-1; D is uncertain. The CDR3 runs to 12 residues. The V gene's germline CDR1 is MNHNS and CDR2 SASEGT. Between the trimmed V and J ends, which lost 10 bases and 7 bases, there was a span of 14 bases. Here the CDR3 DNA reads TGTGCCACCTGGAAAGGATATAATGAGCAGTTCTTC. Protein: CATWKGYNEQFF.

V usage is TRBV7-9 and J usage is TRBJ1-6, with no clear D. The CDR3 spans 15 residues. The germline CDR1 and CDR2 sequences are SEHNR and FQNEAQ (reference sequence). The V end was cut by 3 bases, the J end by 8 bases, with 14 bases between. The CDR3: CASSFRPIRDSPLHF. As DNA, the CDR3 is TGTGCCAGCAGCTTCCGTCCAATCAGAGATTCACCCCTCCACTTT. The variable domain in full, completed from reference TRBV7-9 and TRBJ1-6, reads DTGVSQNPRHKITKRGQNVTFRCDPISEHNRLYWYRQTLGQGPEFLTYFQNEAQLEKSRLLSDRFSAERPKGSFSTLEIQRTEQGDSAMYLCASSFRPIRDSPLHFGNGTRLTVT.

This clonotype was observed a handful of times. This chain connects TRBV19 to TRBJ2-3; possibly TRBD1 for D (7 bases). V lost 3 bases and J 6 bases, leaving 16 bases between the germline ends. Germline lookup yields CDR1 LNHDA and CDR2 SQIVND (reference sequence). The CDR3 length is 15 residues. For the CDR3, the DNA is TGTGCCAGTAGTATCTCAGGGGGGACCCCGGATACGCAGTATTTT. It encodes CASSISGGTPDTQYF.